This T cell receptor beta chain was sequenced during a study of cytotoxic CD8 clonotypes in ibrutinib-treated CLL. Overall study results and limits: Collection times varied between progressing and sustained-remission patients. While tracking circulating CD8+ T-cell counts, baseline clonality exceeded that of age-matched healthy donors.

Worth noting for this clone: Its antigen is unidentified.

The assay was immunoSEQ multiplex PCR, and TCRdb's table has in-frame clones only and misses some. The data hold some 46,000 clones, with approximately 69% observed a single time. With V trimmed by 6 bases and J by 5 bases, 6 bases remained unmatched. CDR1 and CDR2 (germline): SGHAT, FQNNGV. The CDR3 length is 15 residues. The chain carries TRBV11-2 and TRBJ2-1; 11 nucleotides agree with TRBD2. This receptor was identified in a human donor with chronic lymphocytic leukemia. Sequencing was performed on PBMCs, taken after 12 months of ibrutinib treatment. CDR3: CASRHVLAGDNEQFF. Written as DNA, the CDR3 is TGTGCCAGCAGACACGTACTAGCGGGGGACAATGAGCAGTTCTTC.